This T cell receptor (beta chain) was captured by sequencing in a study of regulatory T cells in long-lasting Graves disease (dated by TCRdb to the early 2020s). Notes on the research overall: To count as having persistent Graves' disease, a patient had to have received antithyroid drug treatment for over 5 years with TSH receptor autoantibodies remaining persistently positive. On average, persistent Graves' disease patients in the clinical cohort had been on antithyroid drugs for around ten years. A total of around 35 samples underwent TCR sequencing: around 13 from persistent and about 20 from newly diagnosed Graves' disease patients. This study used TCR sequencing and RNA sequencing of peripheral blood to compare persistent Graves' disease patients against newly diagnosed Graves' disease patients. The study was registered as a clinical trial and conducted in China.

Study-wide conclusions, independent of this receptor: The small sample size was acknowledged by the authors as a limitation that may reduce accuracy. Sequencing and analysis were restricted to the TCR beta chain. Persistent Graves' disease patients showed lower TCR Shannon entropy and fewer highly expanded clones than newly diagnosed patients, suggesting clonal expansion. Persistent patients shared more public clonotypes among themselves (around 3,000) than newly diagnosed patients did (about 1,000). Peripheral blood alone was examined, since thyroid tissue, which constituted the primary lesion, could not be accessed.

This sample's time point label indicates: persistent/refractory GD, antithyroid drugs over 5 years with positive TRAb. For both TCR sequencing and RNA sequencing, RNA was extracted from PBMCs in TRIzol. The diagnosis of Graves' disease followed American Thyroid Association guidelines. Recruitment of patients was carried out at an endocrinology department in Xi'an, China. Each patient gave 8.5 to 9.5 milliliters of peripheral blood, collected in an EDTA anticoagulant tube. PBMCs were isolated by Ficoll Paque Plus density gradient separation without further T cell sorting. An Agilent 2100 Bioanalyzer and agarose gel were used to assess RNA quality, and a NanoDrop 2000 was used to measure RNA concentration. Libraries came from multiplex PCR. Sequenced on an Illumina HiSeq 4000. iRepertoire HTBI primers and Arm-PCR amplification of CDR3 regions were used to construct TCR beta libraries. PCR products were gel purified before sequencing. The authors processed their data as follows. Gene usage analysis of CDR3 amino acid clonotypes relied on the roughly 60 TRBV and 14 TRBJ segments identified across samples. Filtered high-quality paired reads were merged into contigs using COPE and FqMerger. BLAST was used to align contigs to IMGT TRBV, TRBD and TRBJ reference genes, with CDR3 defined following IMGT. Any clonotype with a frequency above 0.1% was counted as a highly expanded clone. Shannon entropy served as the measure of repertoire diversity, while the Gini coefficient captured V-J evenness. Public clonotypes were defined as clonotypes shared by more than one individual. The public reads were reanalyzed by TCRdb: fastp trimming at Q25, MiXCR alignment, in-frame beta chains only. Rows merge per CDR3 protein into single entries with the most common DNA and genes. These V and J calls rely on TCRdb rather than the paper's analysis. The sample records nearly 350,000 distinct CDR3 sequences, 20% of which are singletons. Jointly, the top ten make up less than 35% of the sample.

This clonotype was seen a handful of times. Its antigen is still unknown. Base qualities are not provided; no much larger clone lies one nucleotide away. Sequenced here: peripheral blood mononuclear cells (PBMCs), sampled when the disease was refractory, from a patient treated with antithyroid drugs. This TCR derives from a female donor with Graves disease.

In nucleotide form, the sequence is TGCGCCAGCAGCCAGCCGGGACAGGGGGCGCGATACGAGCAGTACTTC. It specifies CASSQPGQGARYEQYF. Rearrangement joined TRBV4-1 to TRBJ2-7, and 12 junction bases match TRBD1. Spanning cysteine to phenylalanine, the CDR3 consists of 16 amino acids. The DNA shown is the 48-base CDR3, in frame from base 1. From the germline V gene, CDR1 is MGHRA and CDR2 is YSYEKL. V is cut back by 3 bases and J by 4 bases, with 7 bases in the junction unmatched.